Sequencing of this TCR beta chain was carried out in a study of T cell changes during pregnancy in multiple sclerosis. Profiled with immunoSEQ multiplex PCR; TCRdb holds only in-frame clones, not every one. In the table there are about 98,000 clones, 92% of which are singletons. V lost 5 bases and J lost 4; bases outside the gene matches: 6. Germline V CDR1 and CDR2: SGHTA, FQGNSA. The CDR3 is 14 residues long. The table lists this clone with a count of one. The source of this sequence is a female donor in good health, enrolled as a control in a pregnancy study. This sequence joins TRBV7-2 and TRBJ2-7, with 9 bases lining up with TRBD1. This sample comprised peripheral blood, obtained after pregnancy. The chain's CDR3 is CASSPTGGPYEQYF. The CDR3 nucleotides are TGTGCCAGCAGCCCTACAGGGGGCCCTTACGAGCAGTACTTC.